These 3 T cell receptor beta chains were sequenced from one sample in a study of OX40 agonist ivuxolimab in advanced cancers. TCRdb's copy holds only in-frame clones and misses some; the assay was immunoSEQ multiplex PCR. The table has tens of thousands of clones, around 84% seen once. The sequencing used CD4+ or CD8+ T cells sorted from blood, collected in a trial of the OX40 agonist ivuxolimab. Receptors were obtained from an adult with an advanced solid tumor such as melanoma, head and neck, liver or kidney cancer.

The chain is built from TRBV2 and TRBJ2-3; D not certain. V was pared by 10 bases and J by 11 bases, with 13 bases between. The CDR3 has 10 amino acids. Germline loops: CDR1 SNHLY, CDR2 FYNNEI. This CDR3 reads CATALGVQYF. Written as DNA, the CDR3 is TGTGCCACCGCCCTAGGAGTGCAGTATTTT.

CDR3 sequence (DNA): TGTGCCAGCTCACCTCAGGGTAGCGATTCACCCCTCCACTTT. This encodes CASSPQGSDSPLHF. V and J are TRBV18 and TRBJ1-6; D possibly corresponds to TRBD1 (5 bases). CDR3 size: 14 residues. Looked up from germline, CDR1 is KGHSH and CDR2 is LQKENI. V shed 3 bases and J shed 8 bases, with 11 bases lying between them.

The chain joins TRBV15 to TRBJ1-2; D might be TRBD1 (5 bases). V was shortened by 0 bases and J by 0 bases, with 8 bases between the two germline ends. The length of the CDR3 is 15 residues. The germline gives CDR1 LNHNV, CDR2 YYDKDF (reference sequence). The CDR3 loop is CATSRDRAPNYGYTF. The DNA for the CDR3 is TGTGCCACCAGCAGAGACAGGGCCCCTAACTATGGCTACACCTTC.